This TCR beta chain emerged from a study of T cell changes during pregnancy in multiple sclerosis. Libraries were prepared by immunoSEQ multiplex PCR; TCRdb keeps only in-frame clonotypes and omits some of them. The table has about 87,000 clones, about 93% seen once; the top ten hold more than 1.1%. Trimming cost V 10 bases and J 0 bases, with 16 bases left between them. Germline assignment: CDR1 LNHDA and CDR2 SQIVND (reference sequence). This CDR3 contains 14 residues. The TCR sequence derives from a female donor in good health, enrolled as a control in a pregnancy study. The sequencing here drew on peripheral blood, taken in the third trimester of pregnancy. The rearrangement joins TRBV19 to TRBJ2-7; D possibly corresponds to TRBD2 (5 bases). The CDR3 nucleotides are TGTGCCACCACGGCGGGCGGGTCCTCCTACGAGCAGTACTTC. It encodes CATTAGGSSYEQYF.